The 20 T cell receptor beta chains listed next were all sequenced from one sample in a study of blood T cell repertoires in COVID-19. Clones were sequenced by immunoSEQ multiplex PCR, and TCRdb holds only the in-frame ones, with some missing. The sample has approximately 270,000 clones, around 90% seen once. Sequenced: peripheral blood. The receptor set was obtained from a man between 45 and 60 years old with acute or convalescent COVID-19.

As regards this clone: The sample contains more than one DNA sequence encoding this CDR3. This chain connects TRBV3-1 (or the pseudogene TRBV3-2) to TRBJ1-2; 7 bases are shared with TRBD1. This CDR3 contains 13 residues. After removal of 1 base from V and 5 bases from J, the junction contained 1 base not matched to a gene. Germline CDR1 LGHDT, CDR2 YNNKEL (reference sequence). In DNA, the CDR3 is TGTGCCAGCAGCCAAGGACAGGGTTATGGCTACACCTTC. Residues: CASSQGQGYGYTF.

This sequence joins TRBV3-1 (or the pseudogene TRBV3-2) and TRBJ1-6; TRBD1 matches at 7 bases. V dropped 0 bases and J dropped 0; count of bases not matched to a gene: 5. There are 18 residues in the CDR3. The V gene's germline CDR1 is LGHDT and CDR2 YNNKEL (reference sequence). Here the CDR3 reads CASSQDPDRISYNSPLHF. CDR3 bases: TGTGCCAGCAGCCAAGACCCGGACAGGATCTCCTATAATTCACCCCTCCACTTT.

This chain joins TRBV7-9 and TRBJ2-7; 7 positions agree with TRBD1. The V and J ends lost 3 bases and 2 bases, in that order; junction bases with no gene match: 4. CDR1 and CDR2 (germline): SEHNR, FQNEAQ (reference sequence). This CDR3 comprises 14 residues. In DNA form, the CDR3 reads TGTGCCAGCAGCTTTGGACAGGAAGCCTACGAGCAGTACTTC. Translation: CASSFGQEAYEQYF.

The J gene is TRBJ1-1, the V gene TRBV27; D perhaps matches TRBD1 (5 bases). The CDR3 extends over 14 amino acids. V shed 1 base and J shed 6 bases, with 12 bases lying between them. CDR1 is MNHEY, CDR2 SMNVEV, per germline (reference sequence). The CDR3 bases are TGTGCCAGCAGTTTATGGGGCGTGGGTTCTGAAGCTTTCTTT. Amino acid sequence: CASSLWGVGSEAFF.

The V gene is TRBV5-4, the J gene TRBJ1-4, with D possibly matching TRBD1 (5 bases). In germline, CDR1 is SGHNT, CDR2 YYREEE (reference sequence). Trimming pared 3 bases from V and 12 bases from J, leaving 24 bases between. The CDR3 runs 16 residues. Written as DNA, the CDR3 is TGTGCCAGCAGCTCCCCCCAAGCGGGACCCCGGTGGGAACTGTTTTTT. As protein: CASSSPQAGPRWELFF.

The CDR3 DNA is TGTGCCAGCAGCCAATTCGGGAAAGAGCAGTACTTC. Its protein product is CASSQFGKEQYF. J is TRBJ2-7 and V is TRBV14; possibly TRBD2 for D (5 bases). CDR3 length: 12 residues. From germline, CDR1 is SGHDN and CDR2 FVKESK. V was shortened by 2 bases and J by 7 bases, with 9 bases between the two germline ends. Drawing the rest from reference TRBV14 and TRBJ2-7, the complete variable domain is EAGVTQFPSHSVIEKGQTVTLRCDPISGHDNLYWYRRVMGKEIKFLLHFVKESKQDESGMPNNRFLAERTGGTYSTLKVQPAELEDSGVYFCASSQFGKEQYFGPGTRLTVT.

The chain employs TRBV18 and TRBJ1-1; no clear D gene. CDR1 and CDR2 from the germline V gene are KGHSH and LQKENI. This CDR3 region has 15 residues. The V end was cut by 3 bases, the J end by 2 bases, with 13 bases between. The CDR3 loop is CASSPWPEINTEAFF. The CDR3 nucleotides are TGTGCCAGCTCACCGTGGCCAGAAATTAACACTGAAGCTTTCTTT.

The chain uses TRBV7-9 and TRBJ1-1, with D tentatively TRBD1 (5 bases). This CDR3 region has 16 residues. The germline V gene has CDR1 SEHNR and CDR2 FQNEAQ (reference sequence). Trimming removed 5 bases from V and 0 bases from J, with 16 bases in between. CDR3 nucleotide sequence: TGTGCCAGCAGCCCTAGTCGGGGGGAAATGAACACTGAAGCTTTCTTT. Translated, it gives CASSPSRGEMNTEAFF.

The chain carries TRBV6-5 and TRBJ1-2; tentatively, D is TRBD1 (5 bases). The germline gives CDR1 MNHEY, CDR2 SVGAGI. V gave up 5 bases and J gave up 2 bases, with 12 bases separating them. The CDR3 spans 14 residues. CDR3 residues: CASSRGTGNYGYTF. The CDR3 DNA is TGTGCCAGCAGTAGGGGAACAGGCAACTATGGCTACACCTTC.

This clone was picked up one time. The V call is TRBV19, the J call TRBJ1-2; D is undetermined. V was clipped by 2 bases and J by 4 bases, with 14 bases between them. Germline lookup yields CDR1 LNHDA and CDR2 SQIVND (reference sequence). The CDR3 runs to 15 residues. CDR3 coding DNA: TGTGCCAGTAGTATAAGGGAGGGATGGATCTATGGCTACACCTTC. Its translation: CASSIREGWIYGYTF.

CDR3 nucleotide sequence: TGTGCCAGCAGCTTAGTAGGAAGCGGGGGGGACATTCAGTACTTC. Translating gives CASSLVGSGGDIQYF. V usage is TRBV11-2 and J usage is TRBJ2-4, with 10 bases matching TRBD2. CDR3 length: 15 residues. V shed 1 base, J shed 8 bases, and the junction held 5 bases outside the gene matches. Germline loops: CDR1 SGHAT, CDR2 FQNNGV. Variable domain in full (rest from reference TRBV11-2 and TRBJ2-4): EAGVAQSPRYKIIEKRQSVAFWCNPISGHATLYWYQQILGQGPKLLIQFQNNGVVDDSQLPKDRFSAERLKGVDSTLKIQPAKLEDSAVYLCASSLVGSGGDIQYFGAGTRLSVL.

The table lists this clone with a count of one. The rearrangement uses TRBV20-1 and TRBJ1-1, with D unresolved. Germline loops: CDR1 DFQATT, CDR2 SNEGSKA (reference sequence). This CDR3 comprises 11 residues. V lost 6 bases and J lost 0, with 5 bases in between. CDR3 region: CSALMNTEAFF. The CDR3 DNA sequence: TGCAGTGCCCTAATGAACACTGAAGCTTTCTTT.

The chain is built from TRBV5-6 and TRBJ1-1, with D perhaps TRBD1 (5 bases). The germline V and J ends were trimmed by 4 bases and 5 bases, with 15 bases remaining between them. The CDR3 runs to 14 residues. CDR1 and CDR2 (germline): SGHDT, YYEEEE. The CDR3, as DNA: TGTGCCAGCAGCCCTAACTTAGCAGGGACTGAAGCTTTCTTT. This gives the protein CASSPNLAGTEAFF.

The rearrangement uses TRBV6-1 and TRBJ2-3; perhaps TRBD2 as D (6 bases). This CDR3 contains 16 residues. Germline CDR1 is MNHNS and CDR2 is SASEGT. Trimming stripped 4 bases from V and 2 bases from J, with 16 bases between. The CDR3 sequence: CASSGHGWGDTDTQYF. CDR3 in DNA: TGTGCCAGCAGTGGCCACGGTTGGGGGGACACAGATACGCAGTATTTT.

The genes are TRBV18 and TRBJ2-7; D is undetermined. The germline V and J ends were trimmed by 6 bases and 3 bases, with 12 bases remaining between them. The CDR3 is 13 amino acids. From germline, CDR1 is KGHSH and CDR2 LQKENI. The CDR3 bases are TGTGCCAGCTCGCCCAATCCTAGCTACGAGCAGTACTTC. It specifies CASSPNPSYEQYF.

The CDR3 DNA sequence: TGTGCCAGCGACGGGTTTGGGGCCGCGGATTCACCCCTCCACTTT. Protein sequence: CASDGFGAADSPLHF. The genes are TRBV7-2 and TRBJ1-6; tentatively, D is TRBD1 (5 bases). Between the trimmed V and J ends, which lost 8 bases and 8 bases, there was a span of 19 bases. The CDR3 consists of 15 residues. Germline CDR1 is SGHTA and CDR2 is FQGNSA.

The chain has TRBV7-3 and TRBJ2-3, with D possibly TRBD2 on 5 matching bases. With 5 bases removed from V and 4 bases from J, the gap between germline ends came to 13 bases. The CDR3 runs 14 residues. Germline V gene data show CDR1 as SGHTA and CDR2 as FQGTGA. The CDR3 nucleotides are TGTGCCAGCAGCCCCCGGACTGGCTCAGATACGCAGTATTTT. This encodes CASSPRTGSDTQYF.

The rearrangement joins TRBV6-5 to TRBJ1-3; no clear D. The CDR3 covers 15 residues. Trimming took off 8 bases at V and 0 bases at J, with 14 bases between the two ends. CDR1 is MNHEY, CDR2 SVGAGI, per germline. This CDR3 is CASEEGYSSGNTIYF. The CDR3 region has the DNA TGTGCCAGCGAGGAGGGATACTCCTCTGGAAACACCATATATTTT.

This clone was counted a single time. This chain connects TRBV27 to TRBJ2-3; TRBD1 might be the D (5 bases). CDR3 length: 15 amino acids. Germline-derived CDR1 and CDR2 are MNHEY and SMNVEV (reference sequence). V was shortened by 3 bases and J by 0 bases, with 10 bases between the two germline ends. CDR3 in amino acids: CASSLQGPSTDTQYF. The CDR3 DNA reads as TGTGCCAGCAGTTTGCAGGGCCCAAGCACAGATACGCAGTATTTT.

The J gene is TRBJ2-7, the V gene TRBV19, with TRBD1 matching over 10 bases. With V trimmed by 10 bases and J by 7 bases, 7 bases remained unmatched. Germline-derived CDR1 and CDR2 are LNHDA and SQIVND (reference sequence). CDR3 length: 12 residues. The CDR3 DNA sequence: TGTGCCACGAGACAGGGGGCGAGGGAGCAGTACTTC. Its protein product is CATRQGAREQYF.